This is a list of T cell receptor beta chains from one sample in a study of blood T cell repertoires in COVID-19. The repertoire was sequenced with immunoSEQ multiplex PCR; TCRdb's copy has only in-frame clones and lacks some. The table records just over 300,000 clones, 80% to 90% of them present only once. The sample taken for sequencing was PBMCs or T cells enriched from blood (not recorded which). The receptors were sampled from a man aged 25-45 years who had recovered from COVID-19. The conserved cysteine and the conserved F or W are not part of the CDR3 here. Clone size is shown for a subset of rows, as once, few, many or a class of expanded clone.

V	J	size	CDR3
TRBV7-2	TRBJ1-2	once	ASTRGQGDYGYT
TRBV19	TRBJ1-3	-	ATKPSQGSGNTIY
TRBV7-2	TRBJ2-1	-	ASSFGSDNEQF
TRBV5-4	TRBJ1-2	once	ASSLDSYGYT
TRBV9	TRBJ1-2	-	ASSVVPPNGYT
TRBV10-3	TRBJ2-6	-	ATIDKSSGANVLT
TRBV7-9	TRBJ1-6	-	ASSSMRNSPLH
TRBV7-2	TRBJ2-1	-	ASSNTRGREQF
TRBV4-1	TRBJ1-5	-	ASSIRGGNNQPQH
TRBV6-2/TRBV6-3	TRBJ2-2	few	ASSYSTSGGLNTGELF